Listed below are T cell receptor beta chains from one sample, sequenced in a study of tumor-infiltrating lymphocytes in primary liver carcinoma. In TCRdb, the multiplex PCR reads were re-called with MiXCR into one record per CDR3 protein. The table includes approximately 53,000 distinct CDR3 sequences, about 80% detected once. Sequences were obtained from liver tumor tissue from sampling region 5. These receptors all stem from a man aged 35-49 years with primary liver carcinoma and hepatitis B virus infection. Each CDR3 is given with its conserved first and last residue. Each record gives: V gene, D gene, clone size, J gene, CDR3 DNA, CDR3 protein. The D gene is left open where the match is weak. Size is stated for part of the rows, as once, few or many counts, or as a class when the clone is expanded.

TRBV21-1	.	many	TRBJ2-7	TGTGCCAGGGAAGGCGAGCAGTACTTC	CAREGEQYF
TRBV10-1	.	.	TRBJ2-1	TGCGCCAACAGCGGTGGGGAGAGTACCCAGCAGTTCTTC	CANSGGESTQQFF
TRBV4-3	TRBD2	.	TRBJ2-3	TGCGCCAGCAGCCAAGATCTTCCCTCCGGGACTAGCCGGGGAGTAGATACGCAGTATTTT	CASSQDLPSGTSRGVDTQYF
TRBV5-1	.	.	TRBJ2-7	TGCGCCAGCAGCAGAGGGACATCTGGGGCCGAGCAGTACTTC	CASSRGTSGAEQYF
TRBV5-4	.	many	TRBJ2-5	TGTGCCAGCAGTACGGACCAAGAGACCCAGTACTTC	CASSTDQETQYF
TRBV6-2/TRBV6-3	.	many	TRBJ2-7	TGTGCCAGCAGTTCGCCTCCCCTCTCCGAGCAGTACTTC	CASSSPPLSEQYF
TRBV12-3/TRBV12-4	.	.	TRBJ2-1	TGTGACGGCAGTCTCGGACAGAACAATGAGCAGTCCTTC	CDGSLGQNNEQSF
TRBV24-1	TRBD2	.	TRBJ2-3	TGTGGCACCAGTGGGAGGGGAACGACTAACACAGATACGCAGTATTTT	CGTSGRGTTNTDTQYF
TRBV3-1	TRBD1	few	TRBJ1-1	TGTGCCAGCAGCCCGGGACAGGTCAACACTGAAGCTTTCTTT	CASSPGQVNTEAFF
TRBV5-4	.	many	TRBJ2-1	TGTGCCAGCAGCTTGATTACGGGGGAGTCTTACAATGAGCAGTTCTTC	CASSLITGESYNEQFF
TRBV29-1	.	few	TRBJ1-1	TGCAGCGCATCGGGGGGGTGGGCTAAAAACACTGAAGCTTTCTTT	CSASGGWAKNTEAFF
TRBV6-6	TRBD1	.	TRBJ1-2	TGTGCCACCAGCTTTCTTGGACAGGCAAACTATGGCTACACCTTC	CATSFLGQANYGYTF
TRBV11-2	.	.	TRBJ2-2	TGTGTCAGCAGCTTAGATCATCGGGGTAGGGACACCGGGGAGCTGCTCTTT	CVSSLDHRGRDTGELLF
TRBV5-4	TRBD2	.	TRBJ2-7	TGTGCCAGCAACTTACGGACTAGTGGGAGCGAGCAGTACTTC	CASNLRTSGSEQYF
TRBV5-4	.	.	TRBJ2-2	TGTGCCAGCAGCCCGGGACATGCGAACACCGTGGAGCTGTTTTTT	CASSPGHANTVELFF
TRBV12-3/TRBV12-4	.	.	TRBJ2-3	TGTGCCAGCAGTTCCCCAACTATCGGGAGAATTACAGATACGCAGTATTTT	CASSSPTIGRITDTQYF
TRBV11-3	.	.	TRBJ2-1	TGTGCCAGTAGCTTATTTCCGGACTACTATGAACAGTTCTTC	CASSLFPDYYEQFF
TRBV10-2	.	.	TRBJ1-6	TGCGCCGGCAGTGAATCCACGGTTAATTCACCCATCCACTTT	CAGSESTVNSPIHF
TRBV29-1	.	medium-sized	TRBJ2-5	TGCAGCGTTGGAGTGCAGCAAGAGACCCAGTACTTC	CSVGVQQETQYF
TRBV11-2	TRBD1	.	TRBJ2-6	TGTGCCAGCAGCATGGGGGGAGACAGGGGCATCTCCCTCGCTGGGGCCAACGTCCTTACTTTC	CASSMGGDRGISLAGANVLTF
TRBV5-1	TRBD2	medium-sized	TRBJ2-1	TGCGCCAGCAGCTTGGTTTCTTGGGAGGGGCGTCATCTCTACAATGAGCAGTTCTTC	CASSLVSWEGRHLYNEQFF
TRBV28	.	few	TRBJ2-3	TGTGCCAGCAGTTTCCAGGGAACTACTCAGTCCCAGTATTTT	CASSFQGTTQSQYF
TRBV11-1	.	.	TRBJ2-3	TGTACCAGCAGCTCTGGGGGAATCCCTGTTGGAGCCCGCACAGATACGCAGTATTTT	CTSSSGGIPVGARTDTQYF
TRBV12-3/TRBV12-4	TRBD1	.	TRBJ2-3	TGTGACAGCAGTTGGGACAGGGATGGGTCAGATACGCAGTATTTT	CDSSWDRDGSDTQYF
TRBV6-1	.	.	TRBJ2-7	TGTACCAGCAGTGCGGGACAAGGCCAATACGAGCAGCACTTC	CTSSAGQGQYEQHF
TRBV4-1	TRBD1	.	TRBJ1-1	TGCGCCAGCAGCCAACGTGACAGGGGAAGGGACACTGCAGCTATCTTT	CASSQRDRGRDTAAIF
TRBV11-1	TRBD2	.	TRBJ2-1	TGTACCAGCAGCATAGGGAAGACTAGCGGGGCCTCACGGTCCGGCAATGAGCAGTTCTTC	CTSSIGKTSGASRSGNEQFF
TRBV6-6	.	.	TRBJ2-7	TGTGCAAGCAGCCCCGGAACGGGCGAGCAGTACTTC	CASSPGTGEQYF
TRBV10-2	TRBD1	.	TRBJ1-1	TGCGCTAGCGGACAGGGGGGAGCGAACACTGAGGCTTTCTTT	CASGQGGANTEAFF
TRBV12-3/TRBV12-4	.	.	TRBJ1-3	TGTGCCTGCAGTTCCCTGTCGGGAAACACCATACATTTT	CACSSLSGNTIHF
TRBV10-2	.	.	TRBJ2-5	TGCGCCAGCAATGGTAGTTCCAGACAGGAGACCCAGTACTTC	CASNGSSRQETQYF
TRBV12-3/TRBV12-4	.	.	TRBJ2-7	TGTGCCAGCAGTTTAGTAGACAGACCTTTCAAGCAGTACTTC	CASSLVDRPFKQYF